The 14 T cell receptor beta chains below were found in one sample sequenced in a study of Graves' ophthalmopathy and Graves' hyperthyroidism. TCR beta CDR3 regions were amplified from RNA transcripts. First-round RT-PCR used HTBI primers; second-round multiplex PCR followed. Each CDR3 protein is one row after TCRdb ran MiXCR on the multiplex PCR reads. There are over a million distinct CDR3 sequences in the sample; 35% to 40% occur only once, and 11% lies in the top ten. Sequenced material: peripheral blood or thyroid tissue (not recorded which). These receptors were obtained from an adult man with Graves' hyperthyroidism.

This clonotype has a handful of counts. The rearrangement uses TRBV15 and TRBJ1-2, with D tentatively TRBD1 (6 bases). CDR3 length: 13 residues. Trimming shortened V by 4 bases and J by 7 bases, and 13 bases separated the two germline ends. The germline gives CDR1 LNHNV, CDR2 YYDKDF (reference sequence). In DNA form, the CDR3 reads TGTGCCACCAGCATCCGGACAGTTGGTGGCTACACCTTC. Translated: CATSIRTVGGYTF.

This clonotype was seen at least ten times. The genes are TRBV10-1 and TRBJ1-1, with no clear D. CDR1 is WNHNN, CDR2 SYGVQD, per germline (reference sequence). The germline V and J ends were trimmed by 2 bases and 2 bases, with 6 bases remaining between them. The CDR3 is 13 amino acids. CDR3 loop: CASSETRNTEAFF. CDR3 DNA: TGCGCCAGCAGTGAGACGCGAAACACTGAAGCTTTCTTT.

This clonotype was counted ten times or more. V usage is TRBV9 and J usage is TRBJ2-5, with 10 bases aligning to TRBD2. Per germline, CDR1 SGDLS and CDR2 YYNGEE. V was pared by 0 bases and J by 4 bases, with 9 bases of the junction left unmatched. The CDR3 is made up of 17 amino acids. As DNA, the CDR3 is TGTGCCAGCAGCGTAGGAAGTCTAGCGGGAGTAGGAGAGACCCAGTACTTC. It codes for CASSVGSLAGVGETQYF.

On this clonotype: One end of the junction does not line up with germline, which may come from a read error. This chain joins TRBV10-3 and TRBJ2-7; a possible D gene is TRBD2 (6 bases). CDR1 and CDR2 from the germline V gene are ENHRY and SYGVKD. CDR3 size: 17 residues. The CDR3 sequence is CASSELWGGSVSYEQYF. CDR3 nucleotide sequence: TGTGCCAGCAGTGAACTATGGGGAGGCTCCGTATCCTACGAGCAGTACTTC.

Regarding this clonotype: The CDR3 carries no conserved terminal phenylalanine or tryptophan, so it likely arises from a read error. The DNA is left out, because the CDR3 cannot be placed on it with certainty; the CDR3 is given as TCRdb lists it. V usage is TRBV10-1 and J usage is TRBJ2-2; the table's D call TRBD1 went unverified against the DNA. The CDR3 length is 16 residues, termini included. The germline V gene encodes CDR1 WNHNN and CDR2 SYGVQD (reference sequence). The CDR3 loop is CASETTRAAEHRGAVV.

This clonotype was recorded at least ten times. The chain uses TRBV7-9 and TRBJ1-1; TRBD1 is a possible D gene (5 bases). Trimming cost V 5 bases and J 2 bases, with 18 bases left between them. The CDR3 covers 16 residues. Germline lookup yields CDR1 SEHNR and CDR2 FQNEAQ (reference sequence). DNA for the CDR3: TGTGCCAGCAGCCCAAAGACGACGGGGCTAAACACTGAAGCTTTCTTT. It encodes CASSPKTTGLNTEAFF.

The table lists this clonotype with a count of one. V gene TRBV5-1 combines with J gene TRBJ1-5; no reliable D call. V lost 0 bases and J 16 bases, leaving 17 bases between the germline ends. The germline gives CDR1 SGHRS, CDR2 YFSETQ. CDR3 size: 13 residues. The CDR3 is CASSLGLDQPHHF. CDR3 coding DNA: TGCGCCAGCAGCTTGGGGTTGGATCAGCCTCATCATTTT.

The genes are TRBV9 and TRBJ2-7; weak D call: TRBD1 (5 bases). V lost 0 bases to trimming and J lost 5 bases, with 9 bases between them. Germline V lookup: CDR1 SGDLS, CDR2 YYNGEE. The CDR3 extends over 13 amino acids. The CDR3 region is CASSVAPGNEQYF. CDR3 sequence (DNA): TGTGCCAGCAGCGTAGCCCCAGGGAACGAGCAGTACTTC.

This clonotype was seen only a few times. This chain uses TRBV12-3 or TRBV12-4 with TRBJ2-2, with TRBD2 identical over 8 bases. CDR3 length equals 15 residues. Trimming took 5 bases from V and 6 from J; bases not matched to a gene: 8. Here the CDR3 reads CASSPGLALSGELFF. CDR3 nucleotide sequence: TGTGCCAGCAGTCCCGGACTAGCCCTCTCCGGGGAGCTGTTTTTT.

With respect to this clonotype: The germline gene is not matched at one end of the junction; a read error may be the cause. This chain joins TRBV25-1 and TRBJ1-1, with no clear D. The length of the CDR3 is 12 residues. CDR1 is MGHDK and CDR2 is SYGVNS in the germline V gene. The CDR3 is CTSLEMNTEAFF. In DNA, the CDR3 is TGTACCAGCTTGGAGATGAACACTGAAGCTTTCTTT.

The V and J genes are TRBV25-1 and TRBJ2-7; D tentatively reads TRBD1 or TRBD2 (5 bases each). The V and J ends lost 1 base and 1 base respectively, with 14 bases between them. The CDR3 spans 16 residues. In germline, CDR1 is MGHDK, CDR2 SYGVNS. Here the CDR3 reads CASSEFPGRESYEQYF. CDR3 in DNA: TGTGCCAGCAGTGAATTCCCGGGACGGGAATCCTACGAGCAGTACTTC.

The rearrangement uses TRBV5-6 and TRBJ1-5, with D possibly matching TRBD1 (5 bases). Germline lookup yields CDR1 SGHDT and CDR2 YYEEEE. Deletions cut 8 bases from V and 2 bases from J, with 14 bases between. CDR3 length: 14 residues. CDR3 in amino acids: CAREQGGRNQPQHF. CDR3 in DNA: TGTGCCAGGGAGCAGGGAGGTCGCAATCAGCCCCAGCATTTT. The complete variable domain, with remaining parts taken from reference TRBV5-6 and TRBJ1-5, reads DAGVTQSPTHLIKTRGQQVTLRCSPKSGHDTVSWYQQALGQGPQFIFQYYEEEERQRGNFPDRFSGHQFPNYSSELNVNALLLGDSALYLCAREQGGRNQPQHFGDGTRLSIL.

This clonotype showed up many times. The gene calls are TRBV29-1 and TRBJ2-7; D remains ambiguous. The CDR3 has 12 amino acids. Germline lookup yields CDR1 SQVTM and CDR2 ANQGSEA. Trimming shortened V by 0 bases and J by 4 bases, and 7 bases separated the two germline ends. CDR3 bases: TGCAGCGTTGAAGATTTGTGGTACGAGCAGTACTTC. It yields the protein CSVEDLWYEQYF.

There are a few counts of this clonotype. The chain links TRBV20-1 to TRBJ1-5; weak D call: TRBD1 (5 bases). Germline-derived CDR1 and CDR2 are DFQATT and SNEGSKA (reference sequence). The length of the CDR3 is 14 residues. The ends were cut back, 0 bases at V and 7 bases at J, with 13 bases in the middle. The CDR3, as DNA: TGCAGTGCTAGAGATTTACAGGACCTCCAGCCCCAGCATTTT. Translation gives CSARDLQDLQPQHF.